The 10 T cell receptor beta chains presented below share a single source sample, sequenced in a study of cytomegalovirus exposure and HLA in healthy donors. The PCR employed 60 Vbeta primers together with 13 Jbeta primers. Sequencing used immunoSEQ multiplex PCR; TCRdb keeps in-frame clones, though not all of them. This specimen shows over 100,000 clones; the ten leading clones hold more than 3%. The sample was PBMCs. The receptor source for this set is a man aged 30-40 years in good health and CMV-seronegative.

The gene calls are TRBV11-3 and TRBJ2-7, with TRBD1 matching over 9 bases. Germline assignment: CDR1 SGHNT and CDR2 YENEEA. This CDR3 has 14 residues. J lost 3 bases, V lost 3 bases, and 3 bases had no gene match. For the CDR3, the DNA is TGTGCCAGCAGCTTCCAGACAGGGGGCTACGAGCAGTACTTC. This encodes CASSFQTGGYEQYF.

The chain is built from TRBV7-3 and TRBJ2-3; TRBD1 might be the D (5 bases). Trimming pared 4 bases from V and 3 bases from J, leaving 8 bases between. The CDR3 has 13 residues. Germline-derived CDR1 and CDR2 are SGHTA and FQGTGA. This CDR3 is CASSSAGTDTQYF. The CDR3 DNA reads TGTGCCAGCAGCTCCGCAGGGACAGATACGCAGTATTTT.

The chain carries TRBV7-9 and TRBJ2-5; the D gene is possibly TRBD2 (5 bases). The J call may be faulty, since TRBJ2-7 better matches the DNA end. In germline, CDR1 is SEHNR, CDR2 FQNEAQ (reference sequence). The CDR3 totals 15 residues. The CDR3 sequence is CASSLVGTSSYEQYF. CDR3 bases: TGTGCCAGCAGCTTAGTGGGCACTAGCTCCTACGAGCAGTACTTC.

V gene TRBV14 combines with J gene TRBJ1-1; 9 bases agree with TRBD1. Trimming took 4 bases from V and 5 from J; bases not matched to a gene: 8. The CDR3 loop spans 15 amino acids. Germline lookup yields CDR1 SGHDN and CDR2 FVKESK. CDR3 amino acids: CASSLVRDRDTEAFF. DNA of the CDR3: TGTGCCAGCAGCCTCGTACGGGACAGGGATACTGAAGCTTTCTTT.

The chain combines TRBV7-9 with TRBJ2-4, with TRBD2 matching 7 bases. In germline, CDR1 is SEHNR, CDR2 FQNEAQ (reference sequence). The J segment lost 5 bases and the V segment lost 2 bases, leaving 9 bases of the junction unmatched. The CDR3 is made up of 16 amino acids. DNA for the CDR3: TGTGCCAGCAGCTTATTATGGAGGGCGGGAGAAAACATTCAGTACTTC. Translating gives CASSLLWRAGENIQYF.

V usage is TRBV5-4 and J usage is TRBJ2-1, with D possibly being TRBD2 (6 bases). The V end was cut by 0 bases, the J end by 7 bases, with 20 bases between. CDR1 and CDR2 (germline): SGHNT, YYREEE (reference sequence). CDR3 length: 17 residues. The CDR3 is CASSLARAGTLYNEQFF. The CDR3 nucleotides read TGTGCCAGCAGCTTGGCCCGTGCAGGGACTCTTTATAATGAGCAGTTCTTC.

The CDR3, as DNA: TGTGCCAGCAGCTTAGCGGCGGGGGTGCCCTCCGAGCAGTACTTC. Amino acids: CASSLAAGVPSEQYF. The gene calls are TRBV7-9 and TRBJ2-7, with TRBD2 matching over 7 bases. Germline V CDR1 and CDR2: SEHNR, FQNEAQ (reference sequence). The J segment lost 6 bases and the V segment lost 0 bases, leaving 8 bases of the junction unmatched. The CDR3 runs to 15 residues.

The V call is TRBV19, the J call TRBJ1-4, with TRBD1 matching 8 bases. Germline V lookup: CDR1 LNHDA, CDR2 SQIVND (reference sequence). The CDR3 is 17 residues long. The J segment lost 1 base and the V segment lost 8 bases, leaving 12 bases of the junction unmatched. The CDR3 DNA sequence: TGTGCCAGTGGGCCGGTGCCAGGGGGCCTAACTAATGAAAAACTGTTTTTT. This gives the protein CASGPVPGGLTNEKLFF.

The rearrangement joins TRBV5-5 to TRBJ1-1; tentative D call: TRBD1 (5 bases). Germline V lookup: CDR1 SGHKS, CDR2 YYEKEE (reference sequence). With 0 bases removed from V and 1 base from J, the gap between germline ends came to 7 bases. The CDR3 is 14 residues long. For the CDR3, the DNA is TGTGCCAGCAGCTTGGATAGGGGGAACACTGAAGCTTTCTTT. Amino acid sequence: CASSLDRGNTEAFF.

The V gene is TRBV7-2, the J gene TRBJ1-1; D is undetermined. The germline V and J ends were trimmed by 5 bases and 8 bases, with 18 bases remaining between them. The length of the CDR3 is 14 residues. The germline V gene has CDR1 SGHTA and CDR2 FQGNSA. CDR3 in amino acids: CASSRTGRKIEAFF. The CDR3 DNA sequence: TGTGCCAGCAGCCGGACCGGGAGAAAGATAGAAGCTTTCTTT.